The clone carrying this T cell receptor (beta chain) was seen many times. CDR3 length equals 16 residues. CDR1 SEHNR and CDR2 FQNEAQ come from the germline V gene (reference sequence). Trimming took 6 bases from V and 0 from J, leaving 15 bases between them. This entry is derived from a study of regulatory T cells in long-lasting Graves disease. Library construction for TCR beta used iRepertoire HTBI primers and Arm-PCR of CDR3 regions. One entry per CDR3 protein results from TCRdb running MiXCR on the multiplex PCR reads. This sample has approximately 440,000 distinct CDR3 sequences, with about a sixth found just once. Time point here: newly diagnosed GD, antithyroid drugs for less than 3 months. Researchers made the TCR library from RNA that was extracted from PBMCs. These sequences were also reported in another study, on T cells in Graves' hyperthyroidism and ophthalmopathy. As that report states: In patients aged 18 to 65, hyperthyroidism was newly diagnosed, with duration under 2 months. Most thyroid clonotypes expanded above 0.001 appeared in blood too.

This chain joins TRBV7-9 and TRBJ2-1; D might be TRBD2 (7 bases). The receptor was derived from a man in his forties or fifties with Graves disease. The sequencing used peripheral blood mononuclear cells (PBMCs), collected at new diagnosis, from a patient treated with antithyroid drugs. This chain's CDR3 is CASSNVGGLSYNEQFF. As DNA, the CDR3 is TGTGCCAGCAGTAACGTCGGGGGGCTCTCCTACAATGAGCAGTTCTTC.